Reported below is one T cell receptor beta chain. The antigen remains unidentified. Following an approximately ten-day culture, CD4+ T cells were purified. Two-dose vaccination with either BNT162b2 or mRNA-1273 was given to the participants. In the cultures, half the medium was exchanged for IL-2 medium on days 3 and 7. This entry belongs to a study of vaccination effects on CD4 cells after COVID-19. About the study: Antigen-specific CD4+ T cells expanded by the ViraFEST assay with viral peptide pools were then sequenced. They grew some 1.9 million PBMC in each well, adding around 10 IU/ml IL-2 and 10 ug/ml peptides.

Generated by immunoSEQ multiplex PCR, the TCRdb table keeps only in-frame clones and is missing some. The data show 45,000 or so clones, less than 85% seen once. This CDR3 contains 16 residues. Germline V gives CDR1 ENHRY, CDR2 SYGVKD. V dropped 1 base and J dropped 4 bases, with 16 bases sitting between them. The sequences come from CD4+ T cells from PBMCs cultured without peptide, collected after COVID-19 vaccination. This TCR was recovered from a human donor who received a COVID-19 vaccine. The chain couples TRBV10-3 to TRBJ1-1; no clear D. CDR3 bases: TGTGCCATCAGTGAGTTGAATAGGGTGTTAGGCACTGAAGCTTTCTTT. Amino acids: CAISELNRVLGTEAFF.